The entry below gives a single T cell receptor (beta chain) sequence along with its context. Its antigen is unidentified. This entry is derived from a study of shared clonotypes between healthy human individuals. Study as a whole: A couple of female and a few male donors aged 18 to 49 were enrolled.

Study results and limitations: Sorted-subset sequencing was shown by rarefaction to be incomplete despite large depth.

Generated by immunoSEQ multiplex PCR, the TCRdb table keeps only in-frame clones and is missing some. The table has about 2.4 million clones, around 90% seen once. From germline, CDR1 is LNHDA and CDR2 SQIVND (reference sequence). The CDR3 covers 13 residues. After removal of 5 bases from V and 7 bases from J, the junction contained 7 bases not matched to a gene. The chain uses TRBV19 and TRBJ2-7; 8 bases agree with TRBD1. Sequenced sample: naive CD4+ T cells sorted from blood. The subset was: CD45RA+ positively selected. This TCR was recovered from a man aged 18 to 29 in good health. DNA of the CDR3: TGTGCCAGTAGTGCAGACAGGGGTGGAGAGCAGTACTTC. It yields the protein CASSADRGGEQYF. Drawing the rest from reference TRBV19 and TRBJ2-7, the complete variable domain is DGGITQSPKYLFRKEGQNVTLSCEQNLNHDAMYWYRQDPGQGLRLIYYSQIVNDFQKGDIAEGYSVSREKKESFPLTVTSAQKNPTAFYLCASSADRGGEQYFGPGTRLTVT.